A single sample is the source of the 18 T cell receptor beta chains below, sequenced in a study of blood T cell repertoires in COVID-19 (dated by TCRdb to about 2020). The library was prepared using the immunoSEQ multiplex PCR assay. TCRdb mirrors the immuneACCESS table, restricted to in-frame sequences. Some clones are absent from its copies; in checked studies, under half trace to an unresolved V gene, and the reason for the others is unknown. This sample has 250,000 or so clones in its table, and 89% of those were observed once. The ten largest clones represent roughly 5% of the sample. Input material: peripheral blood. Source of these receptors: a woman between 40 and 55 years old who had recovered from COVID-19.

The V gene is TRBV21-1, the J gene TRBJ2-3; the D call in the table, TRBD2, was not verified against the DNA. TRBV21-1 has pseudogene status. This CDR3 is 16 amino acids long. The chain's CDR3 is CASSKLKAGGTDTQYF. DNA for the CDR3: TGTGCCAGCAGCAAACTCAAGGCGGGGGGCACAGATACGCAGTATTTT.

The chain is built from TRBV2 and TRBJ2-5, with 8 bases matching TRBD2. In germline, CDR1 is SNHLY, CDR2 FYNNEI. The trim removed 6 bases at V and 5 bases at J, leaving 17 bases unmatched. This CDR3 has 17 residues. For the CDR3, the DNA is TGTGCCAGCAGGAGCCCCTTAGCTCGGGAGGGCTTGGAGACCCAGTACTTC. Translating gives CASRSPLAREGLETQYF.

V gene TRBV6-1 combines with J gene TRBJ1-6; D is unclear. Germline V gene lookup returns CDR1 MNHNS and CDR2 SASEGT. This CDR3 is built from 17 residues. The ends were cut back, 3 bases at V and 0 bases at J, with 12 bases in the middle. CDR3 bases: TGTGCCAGCAGTGAGTGGGCGGGGAGCTCCTATAATTCACCCCTCCACTTT. The encoded protein is CASSEWAGSSYNSPLHF.

The chain links TRBV9 to TRBJ2-2, with D perhaps TRBD2 (6 bases). The ends were cut back, 0 bases at V and 0 bases at J, with 9 bases in the middle. The CDR3 has 16 residues. Germline V gene sequence: CDR1 SGDLS, CDR2 YYNGEE. The CDR3 DNA is TGTGCCAGCAGCGTAGGGGGGGACCCGAACACCGGGGAGCTGTTTTTT. It translates to CASSVGGDPNTGELFF.

The chain carries TRBV7-8 and TRBJ1-3; a possible D gene is TRBD1 (5 bases). The CDR3 extends over 15 amino acids. Germline CDR1 reads SGHVS; CDR2 reads FQNEAQ. V lost 4 bases and J 3 bases, leaving 13 bases between the germline ends. DNA for the CDR3: TGTGCCAGCAGCTCAGGCGGGGGGGTTGGAAACACCATATATTTT. Amino acid sequence: CASSSGGGVGNTIYF.

This clone was seen a single time. The rearrangement links TRBV4-3 to TRBJ1-1, with D possibly matching TRBD1 (5 bases). CDR1 LGHNA and CDR2 YSLEER come from the germline V gene. This CDR3 has 14 amino acids. V was trimmed by 1 base and J by 5 bases, leaving 11 bases between them. CDR3 in amino acids: CASSQAQGLTEAFF. The CDR3 DNA reads TGCGCCAGCAGCCAAGCTCAGGGTTTGACTGAAGCTTTCTTT.

This chain uses TRBV2 with TRBJ1-1; perhaps TRBD1 as D (6 bases). Trimming shortened V by 3 bases and J by 0 bases, and 11 bases separated the two germline ends. The germline V gene has CDR1 SNHLY and CDR2 FYNNEI. The CDR3 length is 15 residues. CDR3 region: CASSDLGQMNTEAFF. CDR3 bases: TGTGCCAGCAGTGATCTAGGACAGATGAACACTGAAGCTTTCTTT. The entire variable domain, with the rest obtained from reference TRBV2 and TRBJ1-1, is as follows: EPEVTQTPSHQVTQMGQEVILRCVPISNHLYFYWYRQILGQKVEFLVSFYNNEISEKSEIFDDQFSVERPDGSNFTLKIRSTKLEDSAMYFCASSDLGQMNTEAFFGQGTRLTVV.

The V and J genes are TRBV6-5 and TRBJ2-5; 7 bases line up with TRBD1. Losses at the gene ends were 7 bases for V and 5 bases for J; bases not matched to a gene: 4. The V gene's germline CDR1 is MNHEY and CDR2 SVGAGI. The length of the CDR3 is 12 residues. CDR3 coding DNA: TGTGCCAGCACCTCACAGGGGGAGACCCAGTACTTC. Protein product: CASTSQGETQYF.

The chain recombines TRBV5-8 with TRBJ2-3; D is perhaps TRBD2 (5 bases). CDR3 length: 19 amino acids. The V and J ends lost 0 bases and 1 base respectively, with 21 bases between them. CDR1 is SGHTS and CDR2 is YDEGEE in the germline V gene. CDR3 residues: CASSLGGGGFTGRTDTQYF. CDR3 nucleotides: TGTGCCAGCAGCTTGGGAGGTGGAGGTTTTACCGGCCGCACAGATACGCAGTATTTT.

V gene TRBV9 combines with J gene TRBJ1-2; the D gene is possibly TRBD1 (6 bases). The CDR3 has 14 residues. Germline CDR1 reads SGDLS; CDR2 reads YYNGEE. Trimming stripped 4 bases from V and 4 bases from J, with 14 bases between. For the CDR3, the DNA is TGTGCCAGCAGCCCCCGGACAGAAAGCTATGGCTACACCTTC. It is translated as CASSPRTESYGYTF.

As to this clone: The CDR3 carries no conserved terminal phenylalanine or tryptophan, so it likely arises from a read error. It is unclear where the CDR3 begins or ends on the DNA, so no DNA is shown, and the CDR3 is as TCRdb lists it. CDR3 residues: CASSKPRS. The genes are TRBV23-1 and TRBJ1-2. TRBV23-1 belongs to the ORF category, with a function that is uncertain. From its first to its last residue, the CDR3 has 8 amino acids.

The chain recombines TRBV6-5 with TRBJ1-2; no firm D call. Trimming took off 0 bases at V and 2 bases at J, with 7 bases between the two ends. Germline CDR1 reads MNHEY; CDR2 reads SVGAGI. The CDR3 spans 14 residues. The CDR3 coding sequence is TGTGCCAGCAGTTACTCTGCCCTAAACTATGGCTACACCTTC. Translating it yields CASSYSALNYGYTF.

The J gene is TRBJ1-5, the V gene TRBV6-2 or TRBV6-3; D ambiguous. Germline CDR1 MNHEY, CDR2 SVGEGT. V lost 7 bases and J 3 bases, leaving 13 bases between the germline ends. This CDR3 comprises 14 residues. The CDR3 loop is CASTPVAVNQPQHF. The CDR3 nucleotides read TGTGCCAGCACCCCCGTCGCGGTCAATCAGCCCCAGCATTTT.

This chain connects TRBV6-5 to TRBJ2-1; D is unresolved. Per germline, CDR1 MNHEY and CDR2 SVGAGI. With 7 bases removed from V and 8 bases from J, the gap between germline ends came to 6 bases. The CDR3 runs to 10 residues. CDR3 region: CASMTYEQFF. In DNA form, the CDR3 reads TGTGCCAGCATGACATATGAGCAGTTCTTC.

This clone was seen more than once but under ten times. The V call is TRBV11-3, the J call TRBJ2-2; tentative D call: TRBD2 (5 bases). Germline V gives CDR1 SGHNT, CDR2 YENEEA. V shed 5 bases and J shed 6 bases, with 13 bases lying between them. The CDR3 is 14 amino acids. The CDR3, as DNA: TGTGCCAGCAGCCCCCAGACGGGATCCGGGGAGCTGTTTTTT. It yields the protein CASSPQTGSGELFF.

The V and J genes are TRBV15 and TRBJ2-6, with D tentatively TRBD1 (6 bases). This CDR3 region has 19 residues. V lost 3 bases and J lost 0, with 18 bases in between. From germline, CDR1 is LNHNV and CDR2 YYDKDF (reference sequence). This CDR3 reads CATSREGQRGYSGANVLTF. In DNA, the CDR3 is TGTGCCACCAGCAGGGAAGGACAGAGGGGCTACTCTGGGGCCAACGTCCTGACTTTC.

The genes are TRBV3-1 (or the pseudogene TRBV3-2) and TRBJ1-2; possibly TRBD1 for D (5 bases). The CDR3 is 13 residues long. Germline assignment: CDR1 LGHDT and CDR2 YNNKEL (reference sequence). The V gene lost 6 bases and the J gene lost 7 bases, with 15 bases spanning the gap. CDR3 in amino acids: CASRPRQGGGYTF. The CDR3 nucleotides are TGTGCCAGCAGACCCCGGCAGGGTGGTGGCTACACCTTC.

This clone was recorded once. This chain joins TRBV29-1 and TRBJ2-5; D is perhaps TRBD2 (5 bases). V was trimmed by 5 bases and J by 1 base, leaving 11 bases between them. This CDR3 spans 13 amino acids. Looked up from germline, CDR1 is SQVTM and CDR2 is ANQGSEA. DNA for the CDR3: TGCAGCGTTCTCGGGATCCGCCAAGAGACCCAGTACTTC. Protein: CSVLGIRQETQYF. The entire variable domain, with the rest obtained from reference TRBV29-1 and TRBJ2-5, is as follows: SAVISQKPSRDICQRGTSLTIQCQVDSQVTMMFWYRQQPGQSLTLIATANQGSEATYESGFVIDKFPISRPNLTFSTLTVSNMSPEDSSIYLCSVLGIRQETQYFGPGTRLLVL.